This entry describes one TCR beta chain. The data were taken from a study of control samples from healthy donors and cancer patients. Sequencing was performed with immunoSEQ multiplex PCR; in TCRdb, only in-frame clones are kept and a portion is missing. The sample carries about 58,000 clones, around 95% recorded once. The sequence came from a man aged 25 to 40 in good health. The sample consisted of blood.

CDR3 sequence reads: CASSQGVRGNYGYTF. As DNA, the CDR3 is TGCGCCAGCAGCCAAGGGGTTCGGGGGAACTATGGCTACACCTTC. The chain recombines TRBV4-3 with TRBJ1-2; tentatively, D is TRBD1 (5 bases). V was trimmed by 1 base and J by 2 bases, leaving 11 bases between them. This CDR3 has 15 residues. CDR1 and CDR2 from the germline V gene are LGHNA and YSLEER.